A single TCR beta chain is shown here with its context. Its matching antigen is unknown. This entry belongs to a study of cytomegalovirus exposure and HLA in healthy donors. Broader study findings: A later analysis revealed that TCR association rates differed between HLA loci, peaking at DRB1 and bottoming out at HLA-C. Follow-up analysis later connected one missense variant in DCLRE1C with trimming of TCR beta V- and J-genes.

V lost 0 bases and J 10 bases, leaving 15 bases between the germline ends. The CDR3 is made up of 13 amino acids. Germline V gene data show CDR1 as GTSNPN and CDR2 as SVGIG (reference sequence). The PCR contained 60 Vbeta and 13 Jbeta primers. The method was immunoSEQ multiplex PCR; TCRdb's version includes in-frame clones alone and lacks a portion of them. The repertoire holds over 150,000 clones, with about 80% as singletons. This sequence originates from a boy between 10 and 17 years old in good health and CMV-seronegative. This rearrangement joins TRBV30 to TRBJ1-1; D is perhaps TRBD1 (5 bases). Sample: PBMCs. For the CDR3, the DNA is TGTGCCTGGAGTGTACTGGTCCAGGGTACAGCTTTCTTT. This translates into CAWSVLVQGTAFF.